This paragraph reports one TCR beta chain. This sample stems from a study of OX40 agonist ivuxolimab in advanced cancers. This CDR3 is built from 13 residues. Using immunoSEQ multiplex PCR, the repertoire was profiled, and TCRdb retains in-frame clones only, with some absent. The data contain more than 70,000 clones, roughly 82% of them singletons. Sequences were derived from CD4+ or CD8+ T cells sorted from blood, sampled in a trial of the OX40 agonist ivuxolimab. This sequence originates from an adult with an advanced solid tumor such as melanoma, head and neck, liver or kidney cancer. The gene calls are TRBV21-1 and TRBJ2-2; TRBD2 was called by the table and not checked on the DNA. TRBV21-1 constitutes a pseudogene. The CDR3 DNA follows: TGTGCCAGCAGCGCACCCGGTACCGGGGAGCTGTTTTTT. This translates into CASSAPGTGELFF.